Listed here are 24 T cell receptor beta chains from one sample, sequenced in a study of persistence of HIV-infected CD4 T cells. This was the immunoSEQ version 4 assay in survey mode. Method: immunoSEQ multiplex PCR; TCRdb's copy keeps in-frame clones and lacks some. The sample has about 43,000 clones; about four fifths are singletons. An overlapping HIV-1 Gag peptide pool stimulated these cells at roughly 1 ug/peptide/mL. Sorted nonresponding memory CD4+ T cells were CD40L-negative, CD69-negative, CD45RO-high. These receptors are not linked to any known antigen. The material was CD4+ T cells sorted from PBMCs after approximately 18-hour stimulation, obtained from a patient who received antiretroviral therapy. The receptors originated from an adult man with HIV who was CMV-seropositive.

CDR3 in amino acids: CASSSQTGTGNTIYF. The DNA of the CDR3 is TGTGCCAGCAGCTCCCAAACAGGGACTGGAAACACCATATATTTT. The chain is built from TRBV7-2 and TRBJ1-3, with TRBD1 as a possible D gene (6 bases). The CDR3 covers 15 residues. The germline gives CDR1 SGHTA, CDR2 FQGNSA. V lost 4 bases and J 2 bases, leaving 12 bases between the germline ends.

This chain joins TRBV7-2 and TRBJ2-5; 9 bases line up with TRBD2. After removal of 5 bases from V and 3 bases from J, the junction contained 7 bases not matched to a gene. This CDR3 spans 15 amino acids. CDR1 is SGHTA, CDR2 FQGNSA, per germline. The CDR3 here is CASSINSGSKETQYF. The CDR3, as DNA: TGTGCCAGCAGCATAAATAGCGGGAGTAAAGAGACCCAGTACTTC.

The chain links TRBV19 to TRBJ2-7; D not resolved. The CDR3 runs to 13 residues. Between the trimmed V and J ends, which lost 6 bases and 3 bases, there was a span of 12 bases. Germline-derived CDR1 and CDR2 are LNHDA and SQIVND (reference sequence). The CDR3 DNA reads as TGTGCCAGTAGAGAGACTCCTTTCTACGAGCAGTACTTC. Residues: CASRETPFYEQYF.

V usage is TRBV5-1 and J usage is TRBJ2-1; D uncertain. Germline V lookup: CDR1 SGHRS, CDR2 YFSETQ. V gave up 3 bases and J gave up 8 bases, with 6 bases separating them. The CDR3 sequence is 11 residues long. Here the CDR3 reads CASSSPDEQFF. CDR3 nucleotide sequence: TGCGCCAGCAGCTCGCCAGATGAGCAGTTCTTC.

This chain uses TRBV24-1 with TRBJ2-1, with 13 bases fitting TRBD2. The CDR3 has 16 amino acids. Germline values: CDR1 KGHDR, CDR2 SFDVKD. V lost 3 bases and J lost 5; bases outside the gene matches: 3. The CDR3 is CATSDRTSGGHNEQFF. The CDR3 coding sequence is TGTGCCACCAGTGATCGGACTAGCGGGGGACACAATGAGCAGTTCTTC.

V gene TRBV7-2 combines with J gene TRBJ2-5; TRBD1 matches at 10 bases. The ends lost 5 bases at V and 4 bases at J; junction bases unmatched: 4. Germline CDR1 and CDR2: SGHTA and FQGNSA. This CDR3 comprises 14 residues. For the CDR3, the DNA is TGTGCCAGCAGCCTTGACAGGGGGCGAGAGACCCAGTACTTC. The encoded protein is CASSLDRGRETQYF.

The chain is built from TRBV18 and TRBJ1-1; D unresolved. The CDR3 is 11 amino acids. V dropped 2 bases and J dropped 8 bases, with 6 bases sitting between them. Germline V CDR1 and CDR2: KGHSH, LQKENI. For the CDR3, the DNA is TGTGCCAGCTCACCAGGGAAGGAAGCTTTCTTT. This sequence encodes CASSPGKEAFF.

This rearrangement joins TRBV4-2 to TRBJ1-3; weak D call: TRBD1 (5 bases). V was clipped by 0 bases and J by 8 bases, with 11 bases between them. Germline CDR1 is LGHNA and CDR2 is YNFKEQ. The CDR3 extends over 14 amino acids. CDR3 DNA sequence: TGTGCCAGCAGCCAAGATCAGGGCCTGGACACCATATATTTT. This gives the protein CASSQDQGLDTIYF.

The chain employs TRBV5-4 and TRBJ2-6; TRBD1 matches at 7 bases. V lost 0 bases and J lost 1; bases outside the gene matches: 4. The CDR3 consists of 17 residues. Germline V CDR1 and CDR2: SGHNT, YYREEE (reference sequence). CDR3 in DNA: TGTGCCAGCAGCTTGGGCGGCAGGGGGTCTGGGGCCAACGTCCTGACTTTC. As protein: CASSLGGRGSGANVLTF. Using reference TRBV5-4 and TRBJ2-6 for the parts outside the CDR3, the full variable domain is ETGVTQSPTHLIKTRGQQVTLRCSSQSGHNTVSWYQQALGQGPQFIFQYYREEENGRGNFPPRFSGLQFPNYSSELNVNALELDDSALYLCASSLGGRGSGANVLTFGAGSRLTVL.

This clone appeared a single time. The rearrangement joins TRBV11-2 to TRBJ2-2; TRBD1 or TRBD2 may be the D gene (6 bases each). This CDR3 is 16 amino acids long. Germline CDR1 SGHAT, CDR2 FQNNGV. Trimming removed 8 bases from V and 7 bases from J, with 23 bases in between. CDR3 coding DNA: TGTGCCAGCCCTAAAGCGGCGGGACACCCAGGCGGGGAGCTGTTTTTT. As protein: CASPKAAGHPGGELFF.

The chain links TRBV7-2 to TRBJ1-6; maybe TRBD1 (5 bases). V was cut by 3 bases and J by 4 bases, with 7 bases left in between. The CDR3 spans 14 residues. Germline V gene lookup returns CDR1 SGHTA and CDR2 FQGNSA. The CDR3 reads CASSFEGYNSPLHF. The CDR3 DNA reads TGTGCCAGCAGCTTTGAGGGGTATAATTCACCCCTCCACTTT.

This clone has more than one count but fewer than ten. DNA for the CDR3: TGTGCCAGCAGCGTAGCCAGAGATGAGACCCAGTACTTC. Amino acid sequence: CASSVARDETQYF. The V gene is TRBV9, the J gene TRBJ2-5; D is ambiguous. Germline V CDR1 and CDR2: SGDLS, YYNGEE. CDR3 size: 13 residues. The germline V and J ends were trimmed by 0 bases and 5 bases, with 8 bases remaining between them. Supplemented by reference TRBV9 and TRBJ2-5, the full variable domain reads DSGVTQTPKHLITATGQRVTLRCSPRSGDLSVYWYQQSLDQGLQFLIQYYNGEERAKGNILERFSAQQFPDLHSELNLSSLELGDSALYFCASSVARDETQYFGPGTRLLVL.

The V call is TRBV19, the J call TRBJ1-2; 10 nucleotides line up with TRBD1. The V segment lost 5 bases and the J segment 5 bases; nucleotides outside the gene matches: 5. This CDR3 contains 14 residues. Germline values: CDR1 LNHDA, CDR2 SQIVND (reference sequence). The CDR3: CASSPTGGAYGYTF. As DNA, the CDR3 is TGTGCCAGTAGTCCGACAGGGGGCGCGTATGGCTACACCTTC. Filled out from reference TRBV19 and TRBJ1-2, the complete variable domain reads DGGITQSPKYLFRKEGQNVTLSCEQNLNHDAMYWYRQDPGQGLRLIYYSQIVNDFQKGDIAEGYSVSREKKESFPLTVTSAQKNPTAFYLCASSPTGGAYGYTFGSGTRLTVV.

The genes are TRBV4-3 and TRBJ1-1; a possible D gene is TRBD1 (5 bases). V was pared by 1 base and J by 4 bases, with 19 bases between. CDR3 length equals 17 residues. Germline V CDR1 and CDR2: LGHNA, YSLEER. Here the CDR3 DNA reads TGCGCCAGCAGCCAAGGGAGCCTTGGGGGGGGATTCACTGAAGCTTTCTTT. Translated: CASSQGSLGGGFTEAFF.

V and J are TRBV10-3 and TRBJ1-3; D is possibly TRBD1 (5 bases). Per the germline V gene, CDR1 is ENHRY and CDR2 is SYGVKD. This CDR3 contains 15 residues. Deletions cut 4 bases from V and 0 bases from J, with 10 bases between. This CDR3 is CAISVPRGSGNTIYF. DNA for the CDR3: TGTGCCATCAGTGTCCCGAGGGGCTCTGGAAACACCATATATTTT.

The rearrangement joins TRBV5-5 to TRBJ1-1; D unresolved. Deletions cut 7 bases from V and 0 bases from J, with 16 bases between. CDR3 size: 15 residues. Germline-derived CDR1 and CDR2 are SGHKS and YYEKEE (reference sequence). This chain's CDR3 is CASRSDPFMNTEAFF. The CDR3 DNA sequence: TGTGCCAGCCGCTCGGACCCTTTTATGAACACTGAAGCTTTCTTT.

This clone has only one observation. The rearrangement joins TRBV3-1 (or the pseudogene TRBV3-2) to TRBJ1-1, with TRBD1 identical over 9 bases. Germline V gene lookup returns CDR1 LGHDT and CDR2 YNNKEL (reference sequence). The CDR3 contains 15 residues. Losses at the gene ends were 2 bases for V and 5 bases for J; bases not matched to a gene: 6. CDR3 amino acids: CASSQRDRVWTEAFF. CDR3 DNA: TGTGCCAGCAGCCAACGGGACAGGGTATGGACTGAAGCTTTCTTT.

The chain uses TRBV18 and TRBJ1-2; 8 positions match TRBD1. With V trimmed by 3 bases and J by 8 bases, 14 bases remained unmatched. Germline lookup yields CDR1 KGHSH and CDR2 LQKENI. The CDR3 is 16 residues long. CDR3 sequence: CASSPGQGKILWGYTF. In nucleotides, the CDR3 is TGTGCCAGCTCACCCGGACAGGGCAAAATTCTCTGGGGCTACACCTTC.

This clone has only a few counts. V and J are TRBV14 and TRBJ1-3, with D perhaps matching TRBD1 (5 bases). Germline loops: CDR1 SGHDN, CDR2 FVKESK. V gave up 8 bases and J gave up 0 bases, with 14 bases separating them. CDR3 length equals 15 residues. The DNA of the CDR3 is TGTGCCAGCTCCTCCGGGACTGGCTCTGGAAACACCATATATTTT. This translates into CASSSGTGSGNTIYF.

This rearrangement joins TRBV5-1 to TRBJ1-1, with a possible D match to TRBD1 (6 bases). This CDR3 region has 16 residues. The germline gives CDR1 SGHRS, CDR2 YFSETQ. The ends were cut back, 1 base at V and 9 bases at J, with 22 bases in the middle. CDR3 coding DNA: TGCGCCAGCAGCTTGATCGGGGGCGGACTGTGGGAGCAAGCTTTCTTT. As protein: CASSLIGGGLWEQAFF.

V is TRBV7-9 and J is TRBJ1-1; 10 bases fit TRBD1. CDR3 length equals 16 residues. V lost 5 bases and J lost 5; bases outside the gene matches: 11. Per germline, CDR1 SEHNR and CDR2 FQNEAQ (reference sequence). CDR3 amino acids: CASSHPTGGMRTEAFF. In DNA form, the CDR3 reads TGTGCCAGCAGCCACCCGACAGGGGGCATGAGGACTGAAGCTTTCTTT.

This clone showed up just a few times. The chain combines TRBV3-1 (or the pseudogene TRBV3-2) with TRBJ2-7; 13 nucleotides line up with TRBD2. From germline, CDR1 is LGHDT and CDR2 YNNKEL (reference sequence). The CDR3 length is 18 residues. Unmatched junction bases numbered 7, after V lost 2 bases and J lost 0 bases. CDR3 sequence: CASSQFGTSGVRSYEQYF. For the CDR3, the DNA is TGTGCCAGCAGCCAATTCGGGACTAGCGGGGTCCGCTCCTACGAGCAGTACTTC.

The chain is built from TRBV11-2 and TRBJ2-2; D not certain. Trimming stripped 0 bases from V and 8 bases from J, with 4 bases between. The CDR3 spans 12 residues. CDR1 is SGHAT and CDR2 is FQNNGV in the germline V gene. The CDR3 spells CASSLDRGELFF. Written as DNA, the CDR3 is TGTGCCAGCAGCTTAGATCGGGGGGAGCTGTTTTTT.

This CDR3 is CASRFSARPNTEAFF. In DNA, the CDR3 is TGTGCCAGCAGATTCTCGGCCAGGCCGAACACTGAAGCTTTCTTT. This chain links TRBV6-5 with TRBJ1-1, with no clear D. The ends were cut back, 6 bases at V and 1 base at J, with 15 bases in the middle. Germline loops: CDR1 MNHEY, CDR2 SVGAGI. This CDR3 is built from 15 residues.